Listed below are T cell receptor beta chains from one sample, sequenced in a study of human T cells and chemical hapten exposure. TCRdb re-analysed the RACE reads in MiXCR, keeping a single row per CDR3 protein. The table has nearly 350,000 distinct CDR3 sequences, under 8% seen once. The material sequenced was whole blood, taken in connection with sensitization to the hapten diphenylcyclopropenone (DPC). Every receptor here comes from a woman between 18 and 29 years old with alopecia areata. Some clones in this sample may be carry-over from other donors' samples. The CDR3 runs from the conserved cysteine through the conserved F or W. The D gene is left open where the match is weak. Expanded clones are given a class, and other clones once, few, many or no size at all.

J gene: TRBJ2-7
D gene: .
V gene: TRBV6-5
clone size: large
CDR3 protein: CASTGAGPDYEQYF
CDR3 DNA: TGTGCCAGCACAGGCGCGGGGCCCGACTACGAGCAGTACTTC

J gene: TRBJ1-6
D gene: .
V gene: TRBV20-1
clone size: .
CDR3 protein: CSAALTDNVFYNSPLHF
CDR3 DNA: TGCAGTGCTGCGTTAACCGACAACGTCTTCTATAATTCACCCCTCCACTTT

J gene: TRBJ1-2
D gene: .
V gene: TRBV2
clone size: .
CDR3 protein: CASSRDGYTF
CDR3 DNA: TGTGCCAGCAGTCGAGATGGCTACACCTTC

J gene: TRBJ2-3
D gene: TRBD2
V gene: TRBV6-5
clone size: .
CDR3 protein: CASSRAGRKDTQYF
CDR3 DNA: TGTGCCAGCAGTCGAGCGGGGAGAAAAGATACGCAGTATTTT

J gene: TRBJ2-4
D gene: .
V gene: TRBV4-3
clone size: few
CDR3 protein: CASSQGQRLNIQYF
CDR3 DNA: TGCGCCAGCAGCCAAGGACAGAGATTAAACATTCAGTACTTC

J gene: TRBJ1-2
D gene: .
V gene: TRBV6-1
clone size: .
CDR3 protein: CASSDGTAPNYGYTF
CDR3 DNA: TGTGCCAGCAGTGACGGGACTGCACCTAACTATGGCTACACCTTC

J gene: TRBJ1-2
D gene: TRBD1
V gene: TRBV10-3
clone size: .
CDR3 protein: CAISERGQGLSSNYGYTF
CDR3 DNA: TGTGCCATCAGTGAGAGGGGGCAGGGGCTCTCCTCTAACTATGGCTACACCTTC

J gene: TRBJ1-5
D gene: .
V gene: TRBV2
clone size: .
CDR3 protein: CASSEALGNQPQHF
CDR3 DNA: TGTGCCAGCAGTGAAGCGCTGGGAAATCAGCCCCAGCATTTT

J gene: TRBJ1-1
D gene: .
V gene: TRBV6-5
clone size: few
CDR3 protein: CASSLSGPMNTEAFF
CDR3 DNA: TGTGCCAGCAGTCTATCCGGACCGATGAACACTGAAGCTTTCTTT

J gene: TRBJ1-4
D gene: TRBD1
V gene: TRBV11-2
clone size: .
CDR3 protein: CASSFTTGTGSLELFF
CDR3 DNA: TGTGCCAGCAGCTTTACGACCGGGACAGGGTCATTGGAACTGTTTTTT

J gene: TRBJ1-5
D gene: TRBD1
V gene: TRBV6-2/TRBV6-3
clone size: few
CDR3 protein: CASSLDQGARNQPQHF
CDR3 DNA: TGTGCCAGCAGCCTGGACCAGGGGGCCCGCAATCAGCCCCAGCATTTT

J gene: TRBJ2-1
D gene: .
V gene: TRBV4-3
clone size: many
CDR3 protein: CASSQAPDPRDNEQFF
CDR3 DNA: TGCGCCAGCAGCCAGGCGCCGGACCCTAGGGACAATGAGCAGTTCTTC

J gene: TRBJ1-2
D gene: .
V gene: TRBV6-5
clone size: many
CDR3 protein: CASSYSGQVNYGYTF
CDR3 DNA: TGTGCCAGCAGTTACTCAGGACAAGTCAACTATGGCTACACCTTC

J gene: TRBJ1-1
D gene: .
V gene: TRBV5-1
clone size: .
CDR3 protein: CASSLNGLTGNTEAFF
CDR3 DNA: TGCGCCAGCAGCTTGAACGGGCTCACGGGTAACACTGAAGCTTTCTTT

J gene: TRBJ2-3
D gene: TRBD2
V gene: TRBV28
clone size: .
CDR3 protein: CASSLSFSGGAQDTQYF
CDR3 DNA: TGTGCCAGCAGTTTAAGCTTCAGCGGGGGGGCCCAAGATACGCAGTATTTT

J gene: TRBJ2-3
D gene: .
V gene: TRBV11-3
clone size: few
CDR3 protein: CASSPQGTSVTDTQYF
CDR3 DNA: TGTGCCAGCAGCCCCCAGGGAACCTCGGTCACAGATACGCAGTATTTT

J gene: TRBJ1-2
D gene: .
V gene: TRBV2
clone size: once
CDR3 protein: CASSGPGLSNYGYTF
CDR3 DNA: TGTGCCAGCAGTGGTCCCGGACTCTCTAACTATGGCTACACCTTC

J gene: TRBJ1-2
D gene: .
V gene: TRBV28
clone size: .
CDR3 protein: CASSLGGGIYGYTF
CDR3 DNA: TGTGCCAGCAGTTTGGGGGGAGGGATCTATGGCTACACCTTC

J gene: TRBJ2-3
D gene: TRBD2
V gene: TRBV27
clone size: many
CDR3 protein: CASSWGSGGPSTDTQYF
CDR3 DNA: TGTGCCAGCAGTTGGGGTTCGGGGGGGCCCAGCACAGATACGCAGTATTTT

J gene: TRBJ1-1
D gene: .
V gene: TRBV10-3
clone size: few
CDR3 protein: CAISGRVVTEAFF
CDR3 DNA: TGTGCCATCAGTGGCAGGGTCGTAACTGAAGCTTTCTTT

J gene: TRBJ2-3
D gene: .
V gene: TRBV11-3
clone size: few
CDR3 protein: CASSSRAGYTDTQYF
CDR3 DNA: TGTGCCAGCAGCTCAAGAGCGGGTTACACAGATACGCAGTATTTT

J gene: TRBJ2-2
D gene: TRBD1
V gene: TRBV7-9
clone size: few
CDR3 protein: CASSTGGVGTGELFF
CDR3 DNA: TGTGCCAGCAGTACAGGGGGCGTCGGTACCGGGGAGCTGTTTTTT

J gene: TRBJ1-1
D gene: .
V gene: TRBV6-4
clone size: .
CDR3 protein: CASSRYGNTEAFF
CDR3 DNA: TGTGCCAGCAGTAGGTACGGGAACACTGAAGCTTTCTTT

J gene: TRBJ1-6
D gene: .
V gene: TRBV4-3
clone size: few
CDR3 protein: CASSPKLLINSPLHF
CDR3 DNA: TGCGCCAGCAGCCCCAAATTACTGATTAATTCACCCCTCCACTTT

J gene: TRBJ1-2
D gene: .
V gene: TRBV4-1
clone size: few
CDR3 protein: CASSQERGEGYGYTF
CDR3 DNA: TGCGCCAGCAGCCAAGAGCGGGGGGAAGGCTATGGCTACACCTTC

J gene: TRBJ2-5
D gene: TRBD2
V gene: TRBV5-5
clone size: few
CDR3 protein: CASSPSGGLAETQYF
CDR3 DNA: TGTGCCAGCAGCCCTAGCGGGGGGTTGGCAGAGACCCAGTACTTC

J gene: TRBJ1-5
D gene: TRBD1
V gene: TRBV10-3
clone size: .
CDR3 protein: CAISEGTGIQPQHF
CDR3 DNA: TGTGCCATCAGTGAAGGGACAGGGATTCAGCCCCAGCATTTT